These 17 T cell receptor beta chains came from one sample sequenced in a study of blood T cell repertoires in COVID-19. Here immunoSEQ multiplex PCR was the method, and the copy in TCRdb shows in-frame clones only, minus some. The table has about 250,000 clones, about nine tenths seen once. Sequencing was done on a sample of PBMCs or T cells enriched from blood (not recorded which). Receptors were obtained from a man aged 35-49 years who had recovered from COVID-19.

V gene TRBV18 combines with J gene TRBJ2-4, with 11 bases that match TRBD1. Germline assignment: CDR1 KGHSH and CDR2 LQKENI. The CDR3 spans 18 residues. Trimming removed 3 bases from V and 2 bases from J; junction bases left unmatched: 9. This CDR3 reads CASSPSPRTGGSKNIQYF. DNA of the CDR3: TGTGCCAGCTCACCTTCACCGCGGACAGGGGGCTCCAAAAACATTCAGTACTTC. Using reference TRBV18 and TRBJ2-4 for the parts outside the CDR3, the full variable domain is NAGVMQNPRHLVRRRGQEARLRCSPMKGHSHVYWYRQLPEEGLKFMVYLQKENIIDESGMPKERFSAEFPKEGPSILRIQQVVRGDSAAYFCASSPSPRTGGSKNIQYFGAGTRLSVL.

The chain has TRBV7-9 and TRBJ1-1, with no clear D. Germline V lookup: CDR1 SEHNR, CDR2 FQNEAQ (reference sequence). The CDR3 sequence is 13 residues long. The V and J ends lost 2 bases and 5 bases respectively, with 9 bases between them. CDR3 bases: TGTGCCAGCAGCTTAATCGGGAGGACTGAAGCTTTCTTT. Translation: CASSLIGRTEAFF. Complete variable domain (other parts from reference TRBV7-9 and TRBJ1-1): DTGVSQNPRHKITKRGQNVTFRCDPISEHNRLYWYRQTLGQGPEFLTYFQNEAQLEKSRLLSDRFSAERPKGSFSTLEIQRTEQGDSAMYLCASSLIGRTEAFFGQGTRLTVV.

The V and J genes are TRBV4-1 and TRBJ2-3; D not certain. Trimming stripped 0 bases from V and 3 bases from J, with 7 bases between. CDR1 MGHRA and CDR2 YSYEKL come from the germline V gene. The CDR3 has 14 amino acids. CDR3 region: CASSQDRSTDTQYF. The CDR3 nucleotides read TGCGCCAGCAGCCAAGATCGTAGTACAGATACGCAGTATTTT.

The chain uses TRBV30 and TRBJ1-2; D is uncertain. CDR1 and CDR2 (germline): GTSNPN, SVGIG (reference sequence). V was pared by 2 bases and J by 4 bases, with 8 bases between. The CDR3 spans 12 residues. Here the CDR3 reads CAWSPLSYGYTF. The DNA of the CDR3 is TGTGCCTGGAGTCCCCTTAGCTATGGCTACACCTTC. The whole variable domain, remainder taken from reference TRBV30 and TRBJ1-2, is SQTIHQWPATLVQPVGSPLSLECTVEGTSNPNLYWYRQAAGRGLQLLFYSVGIGQISSEVPQNLSASRPQDRQFILSSKKLLLSDSGFYLCAWSPLSYGYTFGSGTRLTVV.

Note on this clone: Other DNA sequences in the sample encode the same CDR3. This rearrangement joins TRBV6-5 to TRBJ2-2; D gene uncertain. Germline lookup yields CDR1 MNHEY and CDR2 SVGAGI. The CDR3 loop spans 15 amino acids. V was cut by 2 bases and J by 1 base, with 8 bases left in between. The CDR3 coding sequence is TGTGCCAGCAGTTACGGTGGCGGGAACACCGGGGAGCTGTTTTTT. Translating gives CASSYGGGNTGELFF.

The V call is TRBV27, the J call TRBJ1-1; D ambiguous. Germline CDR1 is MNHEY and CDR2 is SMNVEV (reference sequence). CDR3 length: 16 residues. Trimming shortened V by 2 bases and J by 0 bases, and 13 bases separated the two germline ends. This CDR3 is CASSLGPVKMNTEAFF. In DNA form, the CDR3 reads TGTGCCAGCAGTTTAGGGCCAGTCAAAATGAACACTGAAGCTTTCTTT.

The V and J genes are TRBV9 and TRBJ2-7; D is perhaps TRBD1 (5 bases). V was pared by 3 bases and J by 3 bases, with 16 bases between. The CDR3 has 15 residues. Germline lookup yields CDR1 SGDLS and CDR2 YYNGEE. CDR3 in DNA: TGTGCCAGCAGCGCCGGAATCGGACAAGGCTACGAGCAGTACTTC. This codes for CASSAGIGQGYEQYF.

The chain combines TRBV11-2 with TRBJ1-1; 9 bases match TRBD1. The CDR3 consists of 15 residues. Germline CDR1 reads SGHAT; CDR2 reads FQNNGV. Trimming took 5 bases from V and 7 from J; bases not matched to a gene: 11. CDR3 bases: TGTGCCAGCAGCCCCAGCTCGAGGACAGGGGATGAAGCTTTCTTT. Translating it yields CASSPSSRTGDEAFF.

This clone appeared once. The CDR3 loop is CSVDGTGNYGYTF. The CDR3 region has the DNA TGCAGCGTCGACGGGACAGGGAACTATGGCTACACCTTC. The V gene is TRBV29-1, the J gene TRBJ1-2, with 9 positions matching TRBD1. Germline V gene sequence: CDR1 SQVTM, CDR2 ANQGSEA. The J segment lost 2 bases and the V segment lost 6 bases, leaving 4 bases of the junction unmatched. This CDR3 is built from 13 residues.

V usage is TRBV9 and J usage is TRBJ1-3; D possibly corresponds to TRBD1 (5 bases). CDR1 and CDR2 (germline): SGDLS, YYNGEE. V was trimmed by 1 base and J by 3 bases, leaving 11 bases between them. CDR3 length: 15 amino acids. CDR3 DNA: TGTGCCAGCAGCGTATCAGGGCTAGGTGGAAACACCATATATTTT. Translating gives CASSVSGLGGNTIYF.

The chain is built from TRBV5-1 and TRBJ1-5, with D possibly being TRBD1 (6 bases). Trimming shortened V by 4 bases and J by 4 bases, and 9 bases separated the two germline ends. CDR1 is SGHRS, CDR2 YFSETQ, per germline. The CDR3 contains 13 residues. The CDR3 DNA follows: TGCGCCAGCAGCGGAGGACAGAATCAGCCCCAGCATTTT. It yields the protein CASSGGQNQPQHF.

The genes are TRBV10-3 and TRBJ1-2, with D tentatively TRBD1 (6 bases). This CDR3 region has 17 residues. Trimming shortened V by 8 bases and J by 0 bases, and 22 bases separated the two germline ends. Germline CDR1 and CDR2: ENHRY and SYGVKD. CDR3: CAIGSRDTPAPNYGYTF. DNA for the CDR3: TGTGCCATCGGGTCCCGGGACACCCCCGCCCCTAACTATGGCTACACCTTC.

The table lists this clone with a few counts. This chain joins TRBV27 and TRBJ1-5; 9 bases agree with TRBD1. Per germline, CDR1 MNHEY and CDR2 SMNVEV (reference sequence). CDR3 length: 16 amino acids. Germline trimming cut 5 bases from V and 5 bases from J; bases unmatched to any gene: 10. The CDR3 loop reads CASSQIYRGLDQPQHF. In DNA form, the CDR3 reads TGTGCCAGCAGTCAAATTTACAGGGGGCTAGATCAGCCCCAGCATTTT.

CDR3 sequence reads: CASSLTGFSGNTIYF. The CDR3 region has the DNA TGTGCCAGCAGCTTAACAGGGTTCTCTGGAAACACCATATATTTT. The chain uses TRBV7-9 and TRBJ1-3; a weak D match, TRBD1 (6 bases). Germline-derived CDR1 and CDR2 are SEHNR and FQNEAQ (reference sequence). V lost 2 bases and J lost 0, with 8 bases in between. CDR3 size: 15 residues.

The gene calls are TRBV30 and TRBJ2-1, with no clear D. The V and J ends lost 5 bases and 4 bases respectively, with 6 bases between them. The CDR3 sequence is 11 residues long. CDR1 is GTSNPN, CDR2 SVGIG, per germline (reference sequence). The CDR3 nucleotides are TGTGCCTGGTCAGTTTACAATGAGCAGTTCTTC. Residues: CAWSVYNEQFF.

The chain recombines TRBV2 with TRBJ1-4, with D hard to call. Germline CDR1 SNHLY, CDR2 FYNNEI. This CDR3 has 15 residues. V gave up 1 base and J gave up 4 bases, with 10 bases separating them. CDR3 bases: TGTGCCAGCAGTGAAGGCACGGGGATTAATGAAAAACTGTTTTTT. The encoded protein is CASSEGTGINEKLFF.

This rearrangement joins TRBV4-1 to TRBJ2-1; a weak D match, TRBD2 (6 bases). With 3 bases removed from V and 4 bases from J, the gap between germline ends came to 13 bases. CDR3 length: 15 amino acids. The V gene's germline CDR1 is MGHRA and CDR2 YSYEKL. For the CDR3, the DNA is TGCGCCAGCAGCCACCGACTAGAAGGGTACAATGAGCAGTTCTTC. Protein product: CASSHRLEGYNEQFF.